The 18 T cell receptor beta chains listed next were all sequenced from one sample in a study of cytomegalovirus exposure and HLA in healthy donors. In the PCR, 60 Vbeta and 13 Jbeta primers were used. Some clones are missing from TCRdb's copy, which holds only in-frame ones; the method was immunoSEQ multiplex PCR. The sample includes about 140,000 clones, 80% of them seen just once. What was sequenced was PBMCs. These receptors were obtained from a man aged 50-59 years in good health and CMV-seronegative.

The gene calls are TRBV2 and TRBJ1-6; D ambiguous. The V end lost 1 base, the J end lost 7 bases, and 8 bases lay between the germline ends. The CDR3 contains 14 residues. The V gene's germline CDR1 is SNHLY and CDR2 FYNNEI. The CDR3 sequence: CASSEGTGNSPLHF. The CDR3 DNA is TGTGCCAGCAGTGAAGGGACGGGAAATTCACCCCTCCACTTT.

V gene TRBV15 combines with J gene TRBJ2-5; D possibly corresponds to TRBD1 (5 bases). V shed 5 bases and J shed 1 base, with 11 bases lying between them. The CDR3 loop spans 14 amino acids. Germline assignment: CDR1 LNHNV and CDR2 YYDKDF (reference sequence). The CDR3 sequence: CATSRKDIQETQYF. CDR3 nucleotide sequence: TGTGCCACCAGCCGTAAGGACATCCAAGAGACCCAGTACTTC.

Here the CDR3 DNA reads TGTGCCAGCAGACCGGGGAGGTCTAGCACAGATACGCAGTATTTT. Protein sequence: CASRPGRSSTDTQYF. This sequence joins TRBV11-3 and TRBJ2-3; TRBD2 is a possible D gene (6 bases). V lost 6 bases and J 0 bases, leaving 13 bases between the germline ends. CDR3 length: 15 amino acids. Germline V gene data show CDR1 as SGHNT and CDR2 as YENEEA.

V is TRBV6-1 and J is TRBJ1-1; TRBD1 matches 8 bases. Losses at the gene ends were 5 bases for V and 5 bases for J; bases not matched to a gene: 4. Germline-derived CDR1 and CDR2 are MNHNS and SASEGT. The CDR3 has 13 residues. CDR3 sequence: CASSSRQGTEAFF. CDR3 nucleotide sequence: TGTGCCAGCAGTTCAAGACAGGGGACTGAAGCTTTCTTT.

This clone was observed a handful of times. The CDR3 loop reads CSPYYEQYF. CDR3 coding DNA: TGCAGTCCGTATTACGAGCAGTACTTC. This chain uses TRBV20-1 with TRBJ2-7; D ambiguous. The germline V gene encodes CDR1 DFQATT and CDR2 SNEGSKA (reference sequence). The CDR3 length is 9 residues. The V end lost 8 bases, the J end lost 4 bases, and 6 bases lay between the germline ends.

This rearrangement joins TRBV6-6 to TRBJ2-7; 11 bases fit TRBD1. V shed 2 bases, J shed 6 bases, and the junction held 9 bases outside the gene matches. Germline CDR1 MNHNY, CDR2 SVGAGI (reference sequence). This CDR3 is 16 amino acids long. CDR3 sequence (DNA): TGTGCCAGCAGTTACGCCTTGGACAGGGGGCGCTTCGAGCAGTACTTC. Protein: CASSYALDRGRFEQYF.

The chain joins TRBV6-1 to TRBJ2-7; TRBD1 matches at 8 bases. The CDR3 extends over 14 amino acids. With 6 bases clipped from V and 7 bases from J, the junction kept 11 bases outside the gene matches. Germline CDR1 reads MNHNS; CDR2 reads SASEGT. CDR3 coding DNA: TGTGCCAGCAGCATGGGCAGGGGGCTCGGGGAGCAGTACTTC. Its translation: CASSMGRGLGEQYF.

V gene TRBV15 combines with J gene TRBJ2-2, with D perhaps TRBD2 (6 bases). The CDR3 sequence is 16 residues long. The ends were cut back, 1 base at V and 2 bases at J, with 11 bases in the middle. Germline lookup yields CDR1 LNHNV and CDR2 YYDKDF (reference sequence). CDR3 sequence reads: CATSRVRGSNTGELFF. CDR3 sequence (DNA): TGTGCCACCAGCAGAGTGCGGGGCTCTAACACCGGGGAGCTGTTTTTT. Using reference TRBV15 and TRBJ2-2 for the parts outside the CDR3, the full variable domain is DAMVIQNPRYQVTQFGKPVTLSCSQTLNHNVMYWYQQKSSQAPKLLFHYYDKDFNNEADTPDNFQSRRPNTSFCFLDIRSPGLGDTAMYLCATSRVRGSNTGELFFGEGSRLTVL.

This clone was recorded a few times. This chain connects TRBV6-5 to TRBJ2-2, with TRBD1 identical over 8 bases. Germline loops: CDR1 MNHEY, CDR2 SVGAGI. This CDR3 is 16 amino acids long. V lost 2 bases to trimming and J lost 8 bases; unmatched junction nucleotides: 10. The CDR3, as DNA: TGTGCCAGCAGTTACGTACAGGGGGAAAATCCTGGGGAGCTGTTTTTT. As protein: CASSYVQGENPGELFF.

This clone was seen once. This sequence joins TRBV5-1 and TRBJ2-6; 9 bases align to TRBD1. V trimming: 3 bases; J trimming: 1 base; junction bases outside the gene matches: 5. The CDR3 covers 17 residues. CDR1 and CDR2 (germline): SGHRS, YFSETQ. CDR3 sequence (DNA): TGCGCCAGCAGCTGGGGACAGGGAGGATCTGGGGCCAACGTCCTGACTTTC. Translation: CASSWGQGGSGANVLTF.

The V call is TRBV9, the J call TRBJ2-5; D is possibly TRBD2 (7 bases). The CDR3 length is 14 residues. V was clipped by 4 bases and J by 4 bases, with 14 bases between them. Germline assignment: CDR1 SGDLS and CDR2 YYNGEE. The CDR3 sequence: CASSNLRGGETQYF. As DNA, the CDR3 is TGTGCCAGCAGCAACCTTAGGGGGGGAGAGACCCAGTACTTC.

This sequence joins TRBV4-2 and TRBJ2-7, with TRBD1 matching 8 bases. The CDR3 consists of 15 residues. J lost 2 bases, V lost 4 bases, and 7 bases had no gene match. Germline V gene lookup returns CDR1 LGHNA and CDR2 YNFKEQ. The CDR3 DNA sequence: TGTGCCAGCAGCCGCGGGACAGGTTTAACCTACGAGCAGTACTTC. Translation gives CASSRGTGLTYEQYF.

This clone was seen only once. The chain has TRBV6-5 and TRBJ1-2; TRBD1 is a possible D gene (6 bases). The CDR3 length is 15 residues. Trimming shortened V by 3 bases and J by 8 bases, and 19 bases separated the two germline ends. The germline V gene encodes CDR1 MNHEY and CDR2 SVGAGI. For the CDR3, the DNA is TGTGCCAGCAGTTATTGGCGACAGGCCGTGCAGGGCTACACCTTC. Translating it yields CASSYWRQAVQGYTF.

The gene calls are TRBV28 and TRBJ2-6, with 8 nucleotides matching TRBD1. The CDR3 has 17 amino acids. Trimming removed 5 bases from V and 0 bases from J; junction bases left unmatched: 6. Germline V gene data show CDR1 as MDHEN and CDR2 as SYDVKM. In DNA, the CDR3 is TGTGCCAGCAGTCCCGGGACAGGCGACTCTGGGGCCAACGTCCTGACTTTC. This codes for CASSPGTGDSGANVLTF.

J is TRBJ2-7 and V is TRBV15, with TRBD1 identical over 8 bases. CDR1 is LNHNV and CDR2 is YYDKDF in the germline V gene (reference sequence). V gave up 1 base and J gave up 2 bases; unmatched junction bases: 4. The CDR3 sequence is 15 residues long. The CDR3 DNA reads as TGTGCCACCAGCAGAGTTGGGACAGGTCCCTACGAGCAGTACTTC. This encodes CATSRVGTGPYEQYF.

The V and J genes are TRBV7-9 and TRBJ2-7, with D possibly matching TRBD1 (5 bases). Trimming removed 1 base from V and 0 bases from J, with 10 bases in between. From germline, CDR1 is SEHNR and CDR2 FQNEAQ (reference sequence). CDR3 length: 15 residues. The chain's CDR3 is CASSLGQFSSYEQYF. CDR3 nucleotide sequence: TGTGCCAGCAGCTTAGGACAGTTCAGCTCCTACGAGCAGTACTTC.

This rearrangement joins TRBV7-9 to TRBJ1-1; 9 bases map to TRBD1. CDR1 is SEHNR, CDR2 FQNEAQ, per germline (reference sequence). V shed 5 bases and J 5 bases; nucleotides not matched to a gene: 6. The CDR3 has 14 amino acids. The CDR3: CASSLDRGVTEAFF. As DNA, the CDR3 is TGTGCCAGCAGCCTGGACAGGGGCGTAACTGAAGCTTTCTTT.

V and J are TRBV7-3 and TRBJ1-1; 8 bases align to TRBD1. Germline V lookup: CDR1 SGHTA, CDR2 FQGTGA. V lost 5 bases, J lost 0 bases, and 5 bases stayed unmatched. CDR3 size: 15 residues. The CDR3 protein is CASSPEDRVNTEAFF. The CDR3 DNA follows: TGTGCCAGCAGCCCAGAGGACAGGGTGAACACTGAAGCTTTCTTT.